The 13 T cell receptor beta chains given below trace back to one sample, sequenced in a study of a mutant IDH1 vaccine in newly diagnosed glioma. The assay was immunoSEQ multiplex PCR, and TCRdb's table has in-frame clones only and misses some. The sample holds 110,000 or so clones; 90% are singletons and the top ten take roughly 0.62%. No antigens are known for them. Regarding time point: week 11, during vaccination. Each dose of the vaccine consisted of 300 ug of mutant IDH1 20-mer peptide, with topical imiquimod. The sample here was PBMCs, taken from a glioma patient whose treatment included an IDH1 peptide vaccine. Receptor source: a woman aged 45-60 years with glioma.

The chain recombines TRBV9 with TRBJ1-4, with 9 positions matching TRBD1. The V gene end was trimmed by 3 bases and the J gene end by 8 bases; junction bases not matched to a gene: 11. Germline V lookup: CDR1 SGDLS, CDR2 YYNGEE. This CDR3 is built from 16 residues. CDR3 protein: CASSARRGTGREKLFF. The DNA for the CDR3 is TGTGCCAGCAGCGCCCGCCGGGGGACAGGGAGAGAAAAACTGTTTTTT.

Only a few counts were recorded for this clone. The V gene is TRBV5-6, the J gene TRBJ2-7; a weak D match, TRBD2 (5 bases). This CDR3 spans 12 amino acids. V dropped 5 bases and J dropped 3 bases, with 9 bases sitting between them. Per germline, CDR1 SGHDT and CDR2 YYEEEE. The CDR3 DNA is TGTGCCAGCAGTTCGGAGGACTACGAGCAGTACTTC. Its translation: CASSSEDYEQYF.

This sequence joins TRBV11-2 and TRBJ1-4; D is unresolved. The CDR3 is 20 amino acids. The V gene lost 0 bases and the J gene lost 0 bases, with 20 bases spanning the gap. Germline V lookup: CDR1 SGHAT, CDR2 FQNNGV. The CDR3 here is CASSLDTPGWVSSTNEKLFF. As DNA, the CDR3 is TGTGCCAGCAGCTTAGATACGCCCGGATGGGTATCGTCAACTAATGAAAAACTGTTTTTT.

This clone has a single count. The gene calls are TRBV6-5 and TRBJ2-7; TRBD1 might be the D (6 bases). The germline gives CDR1 MNHEY, CDR2 SVGAGI. The CDR3 length is 12 residues. Trimming shortened V by 6 bases and J by 5 bases, and 11 bases separated the two germline ends. DNA of the CDR3: TGTGCCAGCAGCAGGGGAGTAAACGAGCAGTACTTC. It translates to CASSRGVNEQYF.

This clone was seen just once. The chain recombines TRBV5-6 with TRBJ1-4; 9 nucleotides line up with TRBD1. The germline V gene has CDR1 SGHDT and CDR2 YYEEEE. The V and J ends lost 0 bases and 8 bases, in that order; junction bases with no gene match: 8. The CDR3 sequence is 16 residues long. The CDR3 protein is CASSLVGGTGREKLFF. The DNA of the CDR3 is TGTGCCAGCAGCTTGGTTGGAGGGACAGGGCGCGAAAAACTGTTTTTT.

This chain uses TRBV5-6 with TRBJ2-3; D may be TRBD1 (5 bases). This CDR3 is built from 14 residues. Germline V CDR1 and CDR2: SGHDT, YYEEEE. Trimming removed 1 base from V and 3 bases from J, with 9 bases in between. The chain's CDR3 is CASSLPQGTDTQYF. CDR3 bases: TGTGCCAGCAGCTTGCCTCAGGGTACAGATACGCAGTATTTT.

The chain employs TRBV5-1 and TRBJ2-5; D is undetermined. Trimming left V 4 bases short and J 5 bases short, with 21 bases between. CDR1 and CDR2 (germline): SGHRS, YFSETQ. This CDR3 is 16 amino acids long. The CDR3 DNA is TGCGCCAGCAGCCTACAAACGCGCCAGAATCGGGAGACCCAGTACTTC. Protein: CASSLQTRQNRETQYF.

This chain connects TRBV5-1 to TRBJ2-1; 14 nucleotides line up with TRBD2. The CDR3 length is 16 residues. Germline loops: CDR1 SGHRS, CDR2 YFSETQ. The V segment lost 4 bases and the J segment 15 bases; nucleotides outside the gene matches: 15. As DNA, the CDR3 is TGCGCCAGCAGCCTAATCCTTGGACTAGCGGGAGGCCGGCCGTTCTTC. Its protein product is CASSLILGLAGGRPFF.

The chain is built from TRBV7-2 and TRBJ2-7, with D tentatively TRBD1 (5 bases). The CDR3 is made up of 12 amino acids. The ends were cut back, 1 base at V and 10 bases at J, with 11 bases in the middle. CDR1 is SGHTA, CDR2 FQGNSA, per germline. The CDR3 sequence: CASSLGGRKQYF. The CDR3 DNA reads as TGTGCCAGCAGCTTAGGGGGCCGGAAACAGTACTTC.

The chain is built from TRBV5-6 and TRBJ2-4, with 7 bases fitting TRBD1. The CDR3 length is 15 residues. The J segment lost 3 bases and the V segment lost 0 bases, leaving 3 bases of the junction unmatched. Germline loops: CDR1 SGHDT, CDR2 YYEEEE. The CDR3 coding sequence is TGTGCCAGCAGCTTGGTCGGGACAGTCAAAAACATTCAGTACTTC. Protein sequence: CASSLVGTVKNIQYF.

The chain employs TRBV6-5 and TRBJ2-3; 11 nucleotides line up with TRBD2. Germline CDR1 MNHEY, CDR2 SVGAGI. Losses at the gene ends were 6 bases for V and 7 bases for J; bases not matched to a gene: 6. The CDR3 has 14 residues. Here the CDR3 reads CASRPSSGRYTQYF. DNA for the CDR3: TGTGCCAGCAGGCCATCTAGCGGGAGGTATACGCAGTATTTT.

The chain has TRBV4-2 and TRBJ2-7, with 9 bases identical to TRBD1. The CDR3 runs 16 residues. Germline V gene sequence: CDR1 LGHNA, CDR2 YNFKEQ. Unmatched junction bases numbered 12, after V lost 3 bases and J lost 6 bases. The CDR3 loop is CASSQDRDRVPREQYF. The DNA of the CDR3 is TGTGCCAGCAGCCAGGACCGGGACAGGGTACCGCGCGAGCAGTACTTC.

The chain carries TRBV5-1 and TRBJ1-3, with D unresolved. V lost 0 bases and J 2 bases, leaving 12 bases between the germline ends. The CDR3 sequence is 16 residues long. Germline-derived CDR1 and CDR2 are SGHRS and YFSETQ. The CDR3 bases are TGCGCCAGCAGCTTGGAAGGGTCGCGGCCTGGAAACACCATATATTTT. This translates into CASSLEGSRPGNTIYF.